This TCR beta chain was found in a study of shared clonotypes between healthy human individuals. About this clone itself: Its cognate antigen is unknown.

Findings of the study overall: Apart from blood, nothing was sampled; tissue repertoires likely differ. Since donors were few, the genetic and exposure-history diversity represented was limited.

Libraries were prepared by immunoSEQ multiplex PCR; TCRdb keeps only in-frame clonotypes and omits some of them. This sample has about 1 million clones; 65% to 75% occur once, and the top ten carry approximately 1.5%. The source of this sequence is a man between 18 and 29 years old in good health. Sequencing used memory CD4+ T cells sorted from blood. The sample's subset: CD45RA-negative fraction.

The CDR3 DNA reads TGCGCCAGCAGCTTGCGTTCGATGGAGACCCAGTACTTC. Its protein product is CASSLRSMETQYF. This sequence joins TRBV5-1 and TRBJ2-5; no definite D call. The germline V gene has CDR1 SGHRS and CDR2 YFSETQ. This CDR3 region has 13 residues. V was pared by 1 base and J by 5 bases, with 9 bases between.